These 6 T cell receptor beta chains share one sample of origin, sequenced in a study of blood T cell repertoires in COVID-19. Here immunoSEQ multiplex PCR was the method, and the copy in TCRdb shows in-frame clones only, minus some. The sample shows about 230,000 clones, under 90% of them seen only once. Sample: peripheral blood. The receptors originated from a man aged 50 or older with COVID-19, enrolled during active disease.

The V and J genes are TRBV25-1 and TRBJ2-2; possibly TRBD1 for D (5 bases). The germline CDR1 and CDR2 sequences are MGHDK and SYGVNS. The CDR3 is 13 residues long. The V gene lost 7 bases and the J gene lost 4 bases, with 10 bases spanning the gap. The CDR3 nucleotides read TGTGCCAGCACCAGAAGGGGCACCGGGGAGCTGTTTTTT. Its translation: CASTRRGTGELFF.

The chain links TRBV27 to TRBJ1-5, with D possibly being TRBD1 (5 bases). Germline V gives CDR1 MNHEY, CDR2 SMNVEV (reference sequence). The germline V and J ends were trimmed by 1 base and 6 bases, with 10 bases remaining between them. CDR3 length: 14 amino acids. The CDR3 region has the DNA TGTGCCAGCAGTTTATTAGGGGCCGGTCAGCCCCAGCATTTT. Its translation is CASSLLGAGQPQHF.

The table lists this clone with a few counts. The chain employs TRBV7-9 and TRBJ2-7, with D perhaps TRBD1 (6 bases). Germline V gives CDR1 SEHNR, CDR2 FQNEAQ (reference sequence). Trimming cost V 0 bases and J 0 bases, with 12 bases left between them. CDR3 length: 16 amino acids. The CDR3 loop is CASSLAMGQSSYEQYF. The CDR3 DNA is TGTGCCAGCAGCTTAGCTATGGGACAAAGCTCCTACGAGCAGTACTTC.

J is TRBJ2-3 and V is TRBV14, with 8 nucleotides matching TRBD2. The V segment lost 1 base and the J segment 4 bases; nucleotides outside the gene matches: 4. CDR3 length: 15 residues. Germline V CDR1 and CDR2: SGHDN, FVKESK. CDR3 nucleotide sequence: TGTGCCAGCAGCCAAGGGGTGACTAGCGCAGATACGCAGTATTTT. Its protein is CASSQGVTSADTQYF.

V is TRBV5-1 and J is TRBJ1-4, with a possible D match to TRBD1 (5 bases). The CDR3 sequence is 15 residues long. Between the trimmed V and J ends, which lost 0 bases and 3 bases, there was a span of 9 bases. Germline CDR1 is SGHRS and CDR2 is YFSETQ. Written as DNA, the CDR3 is TGCGCCAGCAGCTTGGGTGTGGGGCCTAATGAAAAACTGTTTTTT. It is translated as CASSLGVGPNEKLFF. Using reference TRBV5-1 and TRBJ1-4 for the parts outside the CDR3, the full variable domain is KAGVTQTPRYLIKTRGQQVTLSCSPISGHRSVSWYQQTPGQGLQFLFEYFSETQRNKGNFPGRFSGRQFSNSRSEMNVSTLELGDSALYLCASSLGVGPNEKLFFGSGTQLSVL.

The genes are TRBV28 and TRBJ2-5, with D possibly TRBD2 on 5 matching bases. Germline CDR1 is MDHEN and CDR2 is SYDVKM. This CDR3 region has 16 residues. The V end lost 5 bases, the J end lost 4 bases, and 20 bases lay between the germline ends. The chain's CDR3 is CASSPRPGGAVETQYF. Here the CDR3 DNA reads TGTGCCAGCAGTCCCCGCCCCGGAGGAGCGGTAGAGACCCAGTACTTC. The complete variable domain, with remaining parts taken from reference TRBV28 and TRBJ2-5, reads DVKVTQSSRYLVKRTGEKVFLECVQDMDHENMFWYRQDPGLGLRLIYFSYDVKMKEKGDIPEGYSVSREKKERFSLILESASTNQTSMYLCASSPRPGGAVETQYFGPGTRLLVL.